The text below deals with one TCR beta chain. Antigen: not known. The CDR3 is 13 amino acids. Germline CDR1 reads MNHEY; CDR2 reads SVGAGI. V lost 10 bases to trimming and J lost 2 bases, with 15 bases between them. The sample is drawn from a study of cytomegalovirus exposure and HLA in healthy donors. Findings and caveats of the study: A later analysis reportedly found fewer N-insertions in an Asian-associated ancestry cluster than the roughly 700-donor mean. With further analysis later on, most CMV-associated TCR beta chains appeared HLA-restricted.

PCR used 60 Vbeta primers and 13 Jbeta primers. Produced via immunoSEQ multiplex PCR; TCRdb's table is partial and in-frame only. The sample has roughly 150,000 clones, 75% seen once. Sequencing was performed on PBMCs. The V gene is TRBV6-5, the J gene TRBJ2-7, with TRBD1 as a possible D gene (5 bases). The receptor comes from a man aged 25-40 years in good health and CMV-seronegative. This CDR3 is CATMTDAPYEQYF. The CDR3 DNA is TGTGCCACCATGACAGACGCACCCTACGAGCAGTACTTC.